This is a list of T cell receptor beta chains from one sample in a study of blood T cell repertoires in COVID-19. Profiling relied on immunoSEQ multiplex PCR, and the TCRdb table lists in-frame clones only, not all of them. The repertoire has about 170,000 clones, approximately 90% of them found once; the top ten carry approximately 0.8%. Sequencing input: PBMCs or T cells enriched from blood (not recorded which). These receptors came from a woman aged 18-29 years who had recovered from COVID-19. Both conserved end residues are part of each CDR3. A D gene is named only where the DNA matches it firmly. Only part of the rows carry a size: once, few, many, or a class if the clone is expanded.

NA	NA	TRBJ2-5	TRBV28	CASSSTQAPETQYF	TGTGCCAGCAGTTCGACACAGGCTCCGGAGACCCAGTACTTC
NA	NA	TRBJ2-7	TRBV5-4	CASSWDPDSNYEQYF	TGTGCCAGCAGCTGGGATCCGGACTCTAACTACGAGCAGTACTTC
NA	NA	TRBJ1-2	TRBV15	CATSRDRGPVRPGDTF	TGTGCCACCAGCAGAGATCGGGGCCCCGTTCGGCCGGGGGACACCTTC
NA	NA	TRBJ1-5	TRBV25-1	CARLQGNQPQHF	TGTGCCAGGTTACAGGGCAATCAGCCCCAGCATTTT
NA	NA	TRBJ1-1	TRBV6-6	CASSYSNLDSLDEAFF	TGTGCCAGCAGTTACTCGAATCTGGACAGTCTGGATGAAGCTTTCTTT
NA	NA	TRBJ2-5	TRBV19	CASRQSGQAGETQYF	TGTGCCAGTAGACAAAGCGGCCAGGCCGGGGAGACCCAGTACTTC
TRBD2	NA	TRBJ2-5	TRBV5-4	CASSLPLAGEETQYF	TGTGCCAGCAGCTTACCACTAGCGGGAGAAGAGACCCAGTACTTC
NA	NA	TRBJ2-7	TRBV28	CASIQGPYEQYF	TGTGCCAGCATACAGGGACCCTACGAGCAGTACTTC
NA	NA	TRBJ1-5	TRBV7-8	CASSPLGLWAGDQPQHF	TGTGCCAGCAGCCCCCTAGGTTTGTGGGCGGGGGATCAGCCCCAGCATTTT
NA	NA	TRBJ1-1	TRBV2	CASSDPDSNTEAFF	TGTGCCAGCAGTGACCCAGATTCTAACACTGAAGCTTTCTTT
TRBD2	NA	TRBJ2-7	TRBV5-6	CASSLISGRSYEQYF	TGTGCCAGCAGCTTGATTAGCGGGAGATCCTACGAGCAGTACTTC
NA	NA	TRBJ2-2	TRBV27	CASSFRGPNTGELFF	TGTGCCAGCAGTTTCAGGGGTCCGAACACCGGGGAGCTGTTTTTT
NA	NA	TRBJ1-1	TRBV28	CASSLPGNTEAFF	TGTGCCAGCTCCTTACCAGGGAACACTGAAGCTTTCTTT
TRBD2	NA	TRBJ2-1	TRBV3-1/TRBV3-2	CASSQMILAGVKAYNEQFF	TGTGCCAGCAGCCAAATGATACTAGCGGGAGTGAAAGCCTACAATGAGCAGTTCTTC
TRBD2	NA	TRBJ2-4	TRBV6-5	CASSSSGLNIQYF	TGTGCCAGCAGTTCTAGCGGGTTAAACATTCAGTACTTC
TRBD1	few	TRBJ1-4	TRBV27	CASSLFRGANEKLFF	TGTGCCAGCAGTTTATTCAGGGGGGCTAATGAAAAACTGTTTTTT
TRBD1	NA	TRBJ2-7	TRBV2	CASSEGRGGFHEQYF	TGTGCCAGCAGTGAAGGGCGAGGGGGCTTCCACGAGCAGTACTTC
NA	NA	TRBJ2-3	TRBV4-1	CASSQDVMGSSTDTQYF	TGCGCCAGCAGCCAAGATGTAATGGGCTCTAGCACAGATACGCAGTATTTT
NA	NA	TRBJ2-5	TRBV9	CASSPRGYFQETQYF	TGTGCCAGCAGTCCGCGGGGCTACTTTCAAGAGACCCAGTACTTC
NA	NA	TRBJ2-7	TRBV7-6	CASSSGSSGSSYEQYF	TGTGCCAGCAGCTCGGGTAGCTCCGGTAGCTCCTACGAGCAGTACTTC
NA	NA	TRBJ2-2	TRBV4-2	CASSPRTRLNTGELFF	TGTGCCAGCAGCCCAAGGACTCGGCTGAACACCGGGGAGCTGTTTTTT
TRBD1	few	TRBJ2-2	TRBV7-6	CASSSQQGAGTGELFF	TGTGCCAGCAGCTCTCAACAGGGGGCTGGCACCGGGGAGCTGTTTTTT
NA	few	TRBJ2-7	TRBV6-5	CASSSPNEQYF	TGTGCCAGCAGTTCGCCTAACGAGCAGTACTTC
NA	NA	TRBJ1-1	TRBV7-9	CASNHGGAEAFF	TGTGCCAGCAATCACGGGGGGGCTGAAGCTTTCTTT
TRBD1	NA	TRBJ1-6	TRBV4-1	CASSQDRGQENSPLHF	TGCGCCAGCAGCCAAGATCGGGGACAGGAGAATTCACCCCTCCACTTT
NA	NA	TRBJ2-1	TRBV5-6	CASSGGLYEQFF	TGTGCCAGCAGCGGGGGACTCTATGAGCAGTTCTTC
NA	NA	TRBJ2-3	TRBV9	CASSPRGGGFGPGGDSSPDTQYF	TGTGCCAGCAGCCCAAGGGGTGGAGGGTTTGGCCCGGGCGGAGACTCCAGCCCAGATACGCAGTATTTT
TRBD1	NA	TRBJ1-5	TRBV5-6	CASSLVGQGAGQPQHF	TGTGCCAGCAGCTTGGTGGGACAGGGGGCAGGTCAGCCCCAGCATTTT
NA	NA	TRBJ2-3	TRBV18	CASSLAGFPDTQYF	TGTGCCAGCTCCCTCGCAGGGTTCCCAGATACGCAGTATTTT
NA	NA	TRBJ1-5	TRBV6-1	CASRVRINQPQHF	TGTGCCAGCAGGGTGCGTATAAATCAGCCCCAGCATTTT
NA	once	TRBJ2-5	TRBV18	CASSPDLALFEETQYF	TGTGCCAGCTCACCGGATCTAGCTTTGTTTGAAGAGACCCAGTACTTC
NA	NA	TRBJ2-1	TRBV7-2	CASSFAGDEQFF	TGTGCCAGCAGCTTCGCCGGTGATGAGCAGTTCTTC
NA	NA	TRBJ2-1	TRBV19	CASSIVGVSYNEQFF	TGTGCCAGTAGTATTGTGGGAGTCTCCTACAATGAGCAGTTCTTC